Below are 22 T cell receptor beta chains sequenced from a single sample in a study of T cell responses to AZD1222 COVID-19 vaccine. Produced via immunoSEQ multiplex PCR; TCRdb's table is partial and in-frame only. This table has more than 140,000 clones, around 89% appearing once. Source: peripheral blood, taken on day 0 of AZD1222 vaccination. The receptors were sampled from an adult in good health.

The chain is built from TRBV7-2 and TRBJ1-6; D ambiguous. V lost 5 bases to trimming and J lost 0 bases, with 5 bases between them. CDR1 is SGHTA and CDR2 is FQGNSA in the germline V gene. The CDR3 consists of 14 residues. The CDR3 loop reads CASSPLSYNSPLHF. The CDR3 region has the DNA TGTGCCAGCAGCCCCCTCTCCTATAATTCACCCCTCCACTTT.

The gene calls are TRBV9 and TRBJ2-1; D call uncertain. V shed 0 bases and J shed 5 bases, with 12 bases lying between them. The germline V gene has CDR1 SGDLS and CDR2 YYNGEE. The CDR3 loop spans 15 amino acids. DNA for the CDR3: TGTGCCAGCAGCGTAGGTTTAGTCGCAAACAATGAGCAGTTCTTC. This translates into CASSVGLVANNEQFF.

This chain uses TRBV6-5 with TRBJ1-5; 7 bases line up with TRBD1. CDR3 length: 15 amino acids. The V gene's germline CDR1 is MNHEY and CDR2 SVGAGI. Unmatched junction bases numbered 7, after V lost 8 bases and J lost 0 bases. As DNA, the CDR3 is TGTGCCAGCTCCCCGGGACAGAATAGCAATCAGCCCCAGCATTTT. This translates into CASSPGQNSNQPQHF.

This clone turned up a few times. Here the CDR3 reads CASSSWRDNEQFF. The CDR3 bases are TGTGCCAGTAGTTCATGGCGGGACAATGAGCAGTTCTTC. The chain recombines TRBV19 with TRBJ2-1; D is possibly TRBD2 (5 bases). The CDR3 runs to 13 residues. The V gene lost 5 bases and the J gene lost 5 bases, with 10 bases spanning the gap. The germline CDR1 and CDR2 sequences are LNHDA and SQIVND (reference sequence).

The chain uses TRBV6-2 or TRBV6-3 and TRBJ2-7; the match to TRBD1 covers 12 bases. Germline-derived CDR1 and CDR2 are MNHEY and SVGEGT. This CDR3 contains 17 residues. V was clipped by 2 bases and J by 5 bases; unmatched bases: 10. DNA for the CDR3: TGTGCCAGCAGTTACCCCCCACCGGGACAGGGGGCCGACGAGCAGTACTTC. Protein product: CASSYPPPGQGADEQYF.

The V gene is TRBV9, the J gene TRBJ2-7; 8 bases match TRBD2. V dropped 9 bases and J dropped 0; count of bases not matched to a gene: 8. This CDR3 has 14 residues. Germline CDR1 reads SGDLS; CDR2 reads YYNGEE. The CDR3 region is CATSLSGASYEQYF. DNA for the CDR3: TGTGCCACAAGTCTTAGCGGGGCCTCCTACGAGCAGTACTTC.

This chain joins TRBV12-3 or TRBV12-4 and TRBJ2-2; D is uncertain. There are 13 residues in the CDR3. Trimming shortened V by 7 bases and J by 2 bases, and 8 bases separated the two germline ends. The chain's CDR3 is CASKDVNTGELFF. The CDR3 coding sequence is TGTGCCAGCAAGGACGTTAACACCGGGGAGCTGTTTTTT.

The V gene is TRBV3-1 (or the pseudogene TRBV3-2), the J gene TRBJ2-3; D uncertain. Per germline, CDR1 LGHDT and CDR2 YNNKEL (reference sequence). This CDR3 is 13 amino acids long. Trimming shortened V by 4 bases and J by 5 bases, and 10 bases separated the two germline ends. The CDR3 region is CASSLLLVDTQYF. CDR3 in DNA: TGTGCCAGCAGCCTGTTGCTAGTAGATACGCAGTATTTT.

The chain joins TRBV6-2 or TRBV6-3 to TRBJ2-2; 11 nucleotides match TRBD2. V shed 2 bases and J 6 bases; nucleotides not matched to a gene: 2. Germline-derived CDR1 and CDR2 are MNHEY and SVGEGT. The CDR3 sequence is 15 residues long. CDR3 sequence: CASSYGLAGAGELFF. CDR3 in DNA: TGTGCCAGCAGTTACGGACTAGCGGGCGCCGGGGAGCTGTTTTTT.

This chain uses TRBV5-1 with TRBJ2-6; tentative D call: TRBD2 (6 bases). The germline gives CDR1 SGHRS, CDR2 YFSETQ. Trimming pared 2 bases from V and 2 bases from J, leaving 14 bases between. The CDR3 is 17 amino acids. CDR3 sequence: CASSLGTQRPGANVLTF. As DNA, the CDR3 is TGCGCCAGCAGCTTAGGGACTCAACGTCCTGGGGCCAACGTCCTGACTTTC.

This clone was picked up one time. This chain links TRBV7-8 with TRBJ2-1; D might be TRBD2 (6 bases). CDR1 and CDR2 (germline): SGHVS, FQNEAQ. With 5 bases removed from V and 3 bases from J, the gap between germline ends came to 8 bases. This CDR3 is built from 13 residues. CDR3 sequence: CASSGDFYNEQFF. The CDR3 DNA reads TGTGCCAGCAGCGGGGACTTCTACAATGAGCAGTTCTTC.

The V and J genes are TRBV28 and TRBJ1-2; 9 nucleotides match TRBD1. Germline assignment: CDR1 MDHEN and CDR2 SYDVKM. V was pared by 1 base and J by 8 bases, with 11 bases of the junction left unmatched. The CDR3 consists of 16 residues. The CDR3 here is CASSLLQGAQILGYTF. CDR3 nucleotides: TGTGCCAGCAGTTTATTACAGGGGGCGCAAATCTTGGGCTACACCTTC.

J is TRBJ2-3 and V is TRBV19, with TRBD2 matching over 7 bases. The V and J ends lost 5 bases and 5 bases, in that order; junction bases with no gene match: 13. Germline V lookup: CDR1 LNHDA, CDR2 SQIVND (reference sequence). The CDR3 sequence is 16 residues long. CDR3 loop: CASSPFDGRMRDTQYF. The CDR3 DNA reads TGTGCCAGTAGTCCCTTTGACGGGAGGATGAGAGATACGCAGTATTTT.

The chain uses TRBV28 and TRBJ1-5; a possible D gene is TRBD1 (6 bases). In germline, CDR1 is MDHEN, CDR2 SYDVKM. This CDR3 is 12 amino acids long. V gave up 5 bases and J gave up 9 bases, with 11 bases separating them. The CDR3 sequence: CASSITGRPQHF. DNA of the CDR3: TGTGCCAGCAGTATCACAGGGAGGCCCCAGCATTTT.

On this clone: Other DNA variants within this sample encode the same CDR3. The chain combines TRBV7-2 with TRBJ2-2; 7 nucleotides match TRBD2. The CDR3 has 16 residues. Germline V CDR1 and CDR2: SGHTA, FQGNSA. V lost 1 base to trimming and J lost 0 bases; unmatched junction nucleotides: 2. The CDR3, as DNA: TGTGCCAGCAGCTTAGTGGCGGGAGCGAACACCGGGGAGCTGTTTTTT. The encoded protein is CASSLVAGANTGELFF.

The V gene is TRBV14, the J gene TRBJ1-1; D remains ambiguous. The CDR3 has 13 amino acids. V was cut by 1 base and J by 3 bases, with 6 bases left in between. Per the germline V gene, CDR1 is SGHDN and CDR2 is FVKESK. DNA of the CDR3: TGTGCCAGCAGCCAAGGAATGTACACTGAAGCTTTCTTT. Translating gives CASSQGMYTEAFF.

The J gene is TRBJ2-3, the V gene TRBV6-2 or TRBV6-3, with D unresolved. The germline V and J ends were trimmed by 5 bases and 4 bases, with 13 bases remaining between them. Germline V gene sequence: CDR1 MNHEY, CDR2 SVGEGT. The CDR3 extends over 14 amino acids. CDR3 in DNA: TGTGCCAGCAGTCAAGTAAGGGCCCCAGATACGCAGTATTTT. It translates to CASSQVRAPDTQYF.

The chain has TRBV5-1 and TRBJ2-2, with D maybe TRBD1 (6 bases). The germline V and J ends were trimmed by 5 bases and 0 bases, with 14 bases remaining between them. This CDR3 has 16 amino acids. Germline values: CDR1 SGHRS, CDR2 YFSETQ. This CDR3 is CASSRETGTNTGELFF. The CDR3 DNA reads TGCGCCAGCAGTAGAGAGACAGGAACGAACACCGGGGAGCTGTTTTTT. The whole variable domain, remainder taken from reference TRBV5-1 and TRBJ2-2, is KAGVTQTPRYLIKTRGQQVTLSCSPISGHRSVSWYQQTPGQGLQFLFEYFSETQRNKGNFPGRFSGRQFSNSRSEMNVSTLELGDSALYLCASSRETGTNTGELFFGEGSRLTVL.

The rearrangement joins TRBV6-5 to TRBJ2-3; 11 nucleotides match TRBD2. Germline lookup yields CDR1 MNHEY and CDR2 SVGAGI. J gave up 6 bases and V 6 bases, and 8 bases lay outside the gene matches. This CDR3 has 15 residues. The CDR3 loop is CASRQLAGAGDTQYF. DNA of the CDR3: TGTGCCAGCAGACAACTAGCGGGAGCTGGGGATACGCAGTATTTT.

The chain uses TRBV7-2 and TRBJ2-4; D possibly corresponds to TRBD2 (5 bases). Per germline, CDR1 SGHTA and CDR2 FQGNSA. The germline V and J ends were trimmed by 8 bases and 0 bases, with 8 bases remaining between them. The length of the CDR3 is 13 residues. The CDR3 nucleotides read TGTGCCAGCGGTCGGGAAGCCAAAAACATTCAGTACTTC. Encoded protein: CASGREAKNIQYF.

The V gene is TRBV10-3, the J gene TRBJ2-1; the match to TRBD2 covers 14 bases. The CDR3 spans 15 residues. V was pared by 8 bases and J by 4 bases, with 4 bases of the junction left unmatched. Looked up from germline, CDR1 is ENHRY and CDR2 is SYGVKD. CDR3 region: CAIGTSGSIYNEQFF. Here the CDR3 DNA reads TGTGCCATCGGGACTAGCGGGAGTATATACAATGAGCAGTTCTTC.

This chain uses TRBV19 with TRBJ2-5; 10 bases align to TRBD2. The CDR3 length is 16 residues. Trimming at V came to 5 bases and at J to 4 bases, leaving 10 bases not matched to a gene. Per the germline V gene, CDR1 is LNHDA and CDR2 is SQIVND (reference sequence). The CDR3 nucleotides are TGTGCCAGTAGTGAGGTAGCGGGAGGAGGTTCAGAGACCCAGTACTTC. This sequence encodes CASSEVAGGGSETQYF.